The 29 T cell receptor beta chains presented below share a single source sample, sequenced in a study of cytomegalovirus exposure and HLA in healthy donors. 60 Vbeta and 13 Jbeta primers were used in PCR. Sequencing used immunoSEQ multiplex PCR; TCRdb keeps in-frame clones, though not all of them. This sample has 100,000 to 150,000 clones; over 60% occur once, and the top ten carry 1.5% to 2%. Sequencing was carried out using PBMCs. The receptors here all came from a female donor in good health and CMV-seropositive.

The chain joins TRBV10-3 to TRBJ1-2; 7 positions agree with TRBD1. The CDR3 runs to 14 residues. Germline CDR1 and CDR2: ENHRY and SYGVKD. The junction had 6 bases not matched to a gene; V was cut back by 0 bases and J by 8 bases. The CDR3 loop is CAISESSQGVGYTF. The CDR3 nucleotides read TGTGCCATCAGTGAGTCTAGCCAGGGGGTCGGCTACACCTTC.

This clone was counted a single time. The chain uses TRBV28 and TRBJ2-3; no clear D. The CDR3 has 13 amino acids. CDR1 and CDR2 from the germline V gene are MDHEN and SYDVKM. Trimming pared 10 bases from V and 2 bases from J, leaving 13 bases between. This CDR3 reads CATVSGFTDTQYF. As DNA, the CDR3 is TGTGCCACCGTCAGTGGCTTCACAGATACGCAGTATTTT. Full variable domain (outside the CDR3, taken from reference TRBV28 and TRBJ2-3): DVKVTQSSRYLVKRTGEKVFLECVQDMDHENMFWYRQDPGLGLRLIYFSYDVKMKEKGDIPEGYSVSREKKERFSLILESASTNQTSMYLCATVSGFTDTQYFGPGTRLTVL.

This clone was detected a few times. The chain uses TRBV5-6 and TRBJ2-2; 9 bases map to TRBD1. CDR1 SGHDT and CDR2 YYEEEE come from the germline V gene. J was trimmed by 5 bases and V by 3 bases; bases with no gene match: 8. The CDR3 runs 16 residues. CDR3 coding DNA: TGTGCCAGCAGCTCAGAGGGACAGGGTTGGACCGGGGAGCTGTTTTTT. Its protein is CASSSEGQGWTGELFF.

Concerning this clone: The same CDR3 is also encoded by other DNA sequences in this sample. The chain employs TRBV5-1 and TRBJ1-5, with D maybe TRBD1 (5 bases). The germline V and J ends were trimmed by 0 bases and 5 bases, with 12 bases remaining between them. Germline V CDR1 and CDR2: SGHRS, YFSETQ. This CDR3 has 15 residues. The CDR3 here is CASSLGAGWDQPQHF. DNA of the CDR3: TGCGCCAGCAGCTTGGGGGCAGGGTGGGATCAGCCCCAGCATTTT.

The chain carries TRBV6-5 and TRBJ2-1; TRBD1 matches at 8 bases. V shed 0 bases, J shed 1 base, and the junction held 2 bases outside the gene matches. CDR1 MNHEY and CDR2 SVGAGI come from the germline V gene. The CDR3 has 16 amino acids. Here the CDR3 reads CASSYSRDRSYNEQFF. CDR3 DNA sequence: TGTGCCAGCAGTTACTCAAGGGACAGGTCCTACAATGAGCAGTTCTTC.

This clone was seen just once. The chain joins TRBV4-1 to TRBJ2-1; the match to TRBD2 covers 11 bases. In germline, CDR1 is MGHRA, CDR2 YSYEKL. Unmatched junction bases numbered 14, after V lost 4 bases and J lost 6 bases. The CDR3 loop spans 18 amino acids. The CDR3, as DNA: TGCGCCAGCAGCCGAACCCCCTCGGCTAGCGGGGGGCCCAATGAGCAGTTCTTC. Protein: CASSRTPSASGGPNEQFF.

This sequence joins TRBV5-1 and TRBJ2-6; D not resolved. This CDR3 contains 14 residues. Germline CDR1 is SGHRS and CDR2 is YFSETQ. The V end was cut by 4 bases, the J end by 4 bases, with 9 bases between. Here the CDR3 reads CASSGRSGANVLTF. DNA for the CDR3: TGCGCCAGCAGCGGGCGATCCGGGGCCAACGTCCTGACTTTC.

V and J are TRBV6-1 and TRBJ2-1, with 9 bases fitting TRBD2. The J segment lost 8 bases and the V segment lost 11 bases, leaving 10 bases of the junction unmatched. The germline gives CDR1 MNHNS, CDR2 SASEGT. The CDR3 totals 13 residues. The CDR3 loop reads CAAWGLADDEQFF. CDR3 in DNA: TGTGCCGCCTGGGGACTAGCCGACGATGAGCAGTTCTTC.

The chain joins TRBV7-2 to TRBJ2-3; 9 nucleotides match TRBD2. Looked up from germline, CDR1 is SGHTA and CDR2 is FQGNSA. J lost 6 bases, V lost 1 base, and 8 bases had no gene match. CDR3 length equals 16 residues. This chain's CDR3 is CASSLEAGGLRDTQYF. In nucleotides, the CDR3 is TGTGCCAGCAGCTTAGAAGCGGGAGGCCTCCGGGATACGCAGTATTTT.

V usage is TRBV10-3 and J usage is TRBJ2-5; the match to TRBD2 covers 11 bases. The ends lost 5 bases at V and 5 bases at J; junction bases unmatched: 10. Germline loops: CDR1 ENHRY, CDR2 SYGVKD. This CDR3 is 16 amino acids long. CDR3 sequence reads: CAISRGSGRVVETQYF. The CDR3 nucleotides read TGTGCCATCAGTCGAGGTAGCGGGAGGGTGGTGGAGACCCAGTACTTC.

The gene calls are TRBV4-1 and TRBJ2-3, with 11 bases fitting TRBD1. CDR3 length: 15 residues. J gave up 4 bases and V 6 bases, and 6 bases lay outside the gene matches. Germline V gene lookup returns CDR1 MGHRA and CDR2 YSYEKL. The chain's CDR3 is CASSRTGGEADTQYF. Here the CDR3 DNA reads TGCGCCAGCAGTCGGACAGGGGGCGAGGCAGATACGCAGTATTTT.

This clone was detected once. This chain joins TRBV28 and TRBJ1-3; unclear D gene. The germline V gene encodes CDR1 MDHEN and CDR2 SYDVKM. CDR3 length equals 13 residues. V dropped 6 bases and J dropped 0 bases, with 6 bases sitting between them. CDR3: CASRPSSGNTIYF. The CDR3 DNA sequence: TGTGCCAGCAGACCTAGCTCTGGAAACACCATATATTTT.

V gene TRBV30 combines with J gene TRBJ1-3; 7 bases fit TRBD1. This CDR3 spans 18 amino acids. The V segment lost 2 bases and the J segment 4 bases; nucleotides outside the gene matches: 17. Germline lookup yields CDR1 GTSNPN and CDR2 SVGIG (reference sequence). The CDR3 region has the DNA TGTGCCTGGAGTTCCGACAGGGAAGAGGGGCGAGGAGGAAACACCATATATTTT. Translating it yields CAWSSDREEGRGGNTIYF. The whole variable domain, filled in from reference TRBV30 and TRBJ1-3, reads SQTIHQWPATLVQPVGSPLSLECTVEGTSNPNLYWYRQAAGRGLQLLFYSVGIGQISSEVPQNLSASRPQDRQFILSSKKLLLSDSGFYLCAWSSDREEGRGGNTIYFGEGSWLTVV.

This clone was seen only a few times. The chain carries TRBV6-6 and TRBJ1-2; the D is unclear. Germline V gene sequence: CDR1 MNHNY, CDR2 SVGAGI (reference sequence). CDR3 size: 14 residues. Trimming removed 6 bases from V and 3 bases from J, with 14 bases in between. The CDR3 DNA is TGTGCCAGCAGGAAGGATGAGGATGACTATGGCTACACCTTC. As protein: CASRKDEDDYGYTF.

The chain uses TRBV28 and TRBJ2-5; tentative D call: TRBD2 (7 bases). CDR1 is MDHEN, CDR2 SYDVKM, per germline. The CDR3 loop spans 12 amino acids. V lost 7 bases and J lost 5, with 11 bases in between. CDR3 residues: CASTSGGETQYF. The DNA for the CDR3 is TGTGCCAGCACCTCGGGGGGCGAGACCCAGTACTTC.

The chain joins TRBV5-1 to TRBJ1-6, with 7 positions matching TRBD1. J was trimmed by 13 bases and V by 1 base; bases with no gene match: 5. The germline CDR1 and CDR2 sequences are SGHRS and YFSETQ. CDR3 length: 13 residues. The CDR3 spells CASSLTGTAPLHF. The CDR3 nucleotides read TGCGCCAGCAGCTTGACCGGGACAGCGCCCCTCCACTTT.

CDR3 residues: CAWIENALNSPLHF. The CDR3 DNA reads TGTGCCTGGATTGAGAACGCCCTTAATTCACCCCTCCACTTT. The chain couples TRBV30 to TRBJ1-6; D is unresolved. CDR3 length: 14 amino acids. From germline, CDR1 is GTSNPN and CDR2 SVGIG (reference sequence). V was cut by 4 bases and J by 6 bases, with 13 bases left in between.

Here the CDR3 reads CASSQGGASQPQHF. In nucleotides, the CDR3 is TGCGCCAGCAGCCAAGGGGGCGCCAGTCAGCCCCAGCATTTT. V usage is TRBV5-1 and J usage is TRBJ1-5; 7 positions match TRBD1. Trimming cost V 4 bases and J 6 bases; bases outside gene matches: 7. The CDR3 runs to 14 residues. Germline V gene sequence: CDR1 SGHRS, CDR2 YFSETQ. The full variable domain, completed using reference TRBV5-1 and TRBJ1-5, is KAGVTQTPRYLIKTRGQQVTLSCSPISGHRSVSWYQQTPGQGLQFLFEYFSETQRNKGNFPGRFSGRQFSNSRSEMNVSTLELGDSALYLCASSQGGASQPQHFGDGTRLSIL.

The chain couples TRBV27 to TRBJ2-7; perhaps TRBD2 as D (6 bases). Between the trimmed V and J ends, which lost 0 bases and 0 bases, there was a span of 9 bases. Germline lookup yields CDR1 MNHEY and CDR2 SMNVEV (reference sequence). The CDR3 has 15 amino acids. DNA of the CDR3: TGTGCCAGCAGTTTATCCCCCGGGAGCTCCTACGAGCAGTACTTC. Protein: CASSLSPGSSYEQYF.

The chain carries TRBV11-2 and TRBJ2-1, with 11 bases aligning to TRBD2. The CDR3 has 15 residues. Unmatched junction bases numbered 1, after V lost 3 bases and J lost 3 bases. Germline CDR1 is SGHAT and CDR2 is FQNNGV. Here the CDR3 reads CASSFTSGSYNEQFF. The CDR3 DNA follows: TGTGCCAGCAGCTTTACTAGCGGGAGCTACAATGAGCAGTTCTTC.

The chain has TRBV9 and TRBJ2-7; TRBD1 aligns across 11 bases. The CDR3 has 15 residues. Losses at the gene ends were 0 bases for V and 3 bases for J; bases not matched to a gene: 2. Germline V CDR1 and CDR2: SGDLS, YYNGEE. The CDR3 spells CASSVGTGGLYEQYF. Written as DNA, the CDR3 is TGTGCCAGCAGCGTAGGGACAGGGGGCCTCTACGAGCAGTACTTC.

This clone was seen a handful of times. The chain combines TRBV7-3 with TRBJ2-3; D might be TRBD1 (5 bases). The germline gives CDR1 SGHTA, CDR2 FQGTGA. V lost 4 bases and J 4 bases, leaving 12 bases between the germline ends. The CDR3 sequence is 14 residues long. In DNA, the CDR3 is TGTGCCAGCAGCTCACAACCAGGGTCAGATACGCAGTATTTT. It specifies CASSSQPGSDTQYF.

The V call is TRBV14, the J call TRBJ1-6; a possible D gene is TRBD1 (5 bases). This CDR3 comprises 13 residues. V was cut by 2 bases and J by 17 bases, with 16 bases left in between. From germline, CDR1 is SGHDN and CDR2 FVKESK. Here the CDR3 reads CASSQQPGLKVHF. In nucleotides, the CDR3 is TGTGCCAGCAGCCAACAACCGGGACTAAAAGTCCACTTT.

The chain uses TRBV28 and TRBJ1-1, with D unresolved. In germline, CDR1 is MDHEN, CDR2 SYDVKM. Trimming cost V 5 bases and J 1 base, with 8 bases left between them. CDR3 size: 13 residues. The CDR3 bases are TGTGCCAGCAGTGGTTGGCAGAACACTGAAGCTTTCTTT. This encodes CASSGWQNTEAFF.

J is TRBJ2-7 and V is TRBV30; 9 nucleotides agree with TRBD2. V gave up 3 bases and J gave up 2 bases; unmatched junction bases: 5. CDR3 length equals 14 residues. CDR1 is GTSNPN, CDR2 SVGIG, per germline (reference sequence). The CDR3 is CAWRTAGGPYEQYF. The CDR3 nucleotides are TGTGCCTGGAGAACCGCGGGAGGGCCCTACGAGCAGTACTTC. The full variable domain, its missing parts supplied by reference TRBV30 and TRBJ2-7, is SQTIHQWPATLVQPVGSPLSLECTVEGTSNPNLYWYRQAAGRGLQLLFYSVGIGQISSEVPQNLSASRPQDRQFILSSKKLLLSDSGFYLCAWRTAGGPYEQYFGPGTRLTVT.

This clone has more than one count but fewer than ten. The J gene is TRBJ2-1, the V gene TRBV4-1, with D possibly TRBD1 on 5 matching bases. The CDR3 has 13 amino acids. V was shortened by 3 bases and J by 5 bases, with 8 bases between the two germline ends. Germline V gene sequence: CDR1 MGHRA, CDR2 YSYEKL. DNA for the CDR3: TGCGCCAGCAGCCAGGAGACAGACAATGAGCAGTTCTTC. This sequence encodes CASSQETDNEQFF.

The chain has TRBV4-1 and TRBJ2-1; D is unresolved. Germline V gene data show CDR1 as MGHRA and CDR2 as YSYEKL. There are 11 residues in the CDR3. Trimming stripped 2 bases from V and 8 bases from J, with 4 bases between. The CDR3 bases are TGCGCCAGCAGCCAATTCTATGAGCAGTTCTTC. This sequence encodes CASSQFYEQFF.

The chain employs TRBV18 and TRBJ1-2; TRBD1 matches 7 bases. Germline V gene data show CDR1 as KGHSH and CDR2 as LQKENI. The CDR3 loop spans 13 amino acids. Trimming at V came to 5 bases and at J to 4 bases, leaving 4 bases not matched to a gene. The CDR3 nucleotides are TGTGCCAGCTCAACCGGACAGGCCTATGGCTACACCTTC. Protein product: CASSTGQAYGYTF.

The chain has TRBV5-1 and TRBJ2-2, with D possibly TRBD1 on 6 matching bases. V was shortened by 3 bases and J by 0 bases, with 24 bases between the two germline ends. Per the germline V gene, CDR1 is SGHRS and CDR2 is YFSETQ. CDR3 size: 20 residues. CDR3 DNA: TGCGCCAGCAGCTACAGGGCACCCTACCAAGCAAAACCGAACACCGGGGAGCTGTTTTTT. This sequence encodes CASSYRAPYQAKPNTGELFF. Full variable domain (remainder filled in from reference TRBV5-1 and TRBJ2-2): KAGVTQTPRYLIKTRGQQVTLSCSPISGHRSVSWYQQTPGQGLQFLFEYFSETQRNKGNFPGRFSGRQFSNSRSEMNVSTLELGDSALYLCASSYRAPYQAKPNTGELFFGEGSRLTVL.